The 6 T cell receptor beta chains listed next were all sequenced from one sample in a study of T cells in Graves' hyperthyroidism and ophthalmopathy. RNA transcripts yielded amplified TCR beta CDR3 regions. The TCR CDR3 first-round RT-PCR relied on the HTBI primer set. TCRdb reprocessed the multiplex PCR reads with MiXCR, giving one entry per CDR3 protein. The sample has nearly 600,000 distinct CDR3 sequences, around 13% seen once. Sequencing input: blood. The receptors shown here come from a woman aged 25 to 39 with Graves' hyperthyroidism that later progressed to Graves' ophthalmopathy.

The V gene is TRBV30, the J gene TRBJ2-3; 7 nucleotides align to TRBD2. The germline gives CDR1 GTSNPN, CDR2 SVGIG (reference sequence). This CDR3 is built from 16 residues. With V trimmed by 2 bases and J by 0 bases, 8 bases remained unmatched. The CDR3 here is CAWSLSAGLSTDTQYF. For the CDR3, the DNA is TGTGCCTGGAGTTTATCAGCGGGACTCAGCACAGATACGCAGTATTTT.

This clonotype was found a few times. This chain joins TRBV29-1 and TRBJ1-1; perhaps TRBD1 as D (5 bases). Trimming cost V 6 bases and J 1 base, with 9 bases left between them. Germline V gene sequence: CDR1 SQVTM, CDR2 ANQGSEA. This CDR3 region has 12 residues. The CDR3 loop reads CSVVDRNTEAFF. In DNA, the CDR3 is TGCAGCGTCGTTGACAGGAACACTGAAGCTTTCTTT.

CDR3: CASLAGGITDTQYF. The CDR3 DNA reads as TGTGCCAGCCTGGCGGGAGGGATCACAGATACGCAGTATTTT. The chain combines TRBV28 with TRBJ2-3, with 9 bases identical to TRBD2. V gave up 8 bases and J gave up 2 bases; unmatched junction bases: 5. The CDR3 is made up of 14 amino acids. Germline-derived CDR1 and CDR2 are MDHEN and SYDVKM.

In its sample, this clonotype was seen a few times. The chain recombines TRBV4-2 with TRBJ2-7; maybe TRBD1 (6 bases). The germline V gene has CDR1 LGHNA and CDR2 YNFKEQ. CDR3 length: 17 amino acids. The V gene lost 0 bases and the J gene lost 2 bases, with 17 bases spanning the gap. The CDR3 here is CASSQDKTPRGPYEQYF. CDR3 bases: TGTGCCAGCAGCCAAGATAAAACCCCCAGGGGACCCTACGAGCAGTACTTC.

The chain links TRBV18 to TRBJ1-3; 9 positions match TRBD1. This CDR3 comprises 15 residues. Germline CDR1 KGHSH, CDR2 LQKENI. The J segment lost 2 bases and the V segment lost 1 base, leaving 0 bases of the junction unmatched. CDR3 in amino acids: CASSPRTGAGNTIYF. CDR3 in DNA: TGTGCCAGCTCACCACGGACAGGGGCTGGAAACACCATATATTTT.

This CDR3 reads CASRAGESYEQYF. The CDR3 DNA reads TGTGCCAGTAGGGCAGGGGAGTCCTACGAGCAGTACTTC. The rearrangement uses TRBV19 and TRBJ2-7, with D perhaps matching TRBD1 (6 bases). V lost 6 bases and J 1 base, leaving 10 bases between the germline ends. CDR3 length: 13 amino acids. Per germline, CDR1 LNHDA and CDR2 SQIVND (reference sequence).